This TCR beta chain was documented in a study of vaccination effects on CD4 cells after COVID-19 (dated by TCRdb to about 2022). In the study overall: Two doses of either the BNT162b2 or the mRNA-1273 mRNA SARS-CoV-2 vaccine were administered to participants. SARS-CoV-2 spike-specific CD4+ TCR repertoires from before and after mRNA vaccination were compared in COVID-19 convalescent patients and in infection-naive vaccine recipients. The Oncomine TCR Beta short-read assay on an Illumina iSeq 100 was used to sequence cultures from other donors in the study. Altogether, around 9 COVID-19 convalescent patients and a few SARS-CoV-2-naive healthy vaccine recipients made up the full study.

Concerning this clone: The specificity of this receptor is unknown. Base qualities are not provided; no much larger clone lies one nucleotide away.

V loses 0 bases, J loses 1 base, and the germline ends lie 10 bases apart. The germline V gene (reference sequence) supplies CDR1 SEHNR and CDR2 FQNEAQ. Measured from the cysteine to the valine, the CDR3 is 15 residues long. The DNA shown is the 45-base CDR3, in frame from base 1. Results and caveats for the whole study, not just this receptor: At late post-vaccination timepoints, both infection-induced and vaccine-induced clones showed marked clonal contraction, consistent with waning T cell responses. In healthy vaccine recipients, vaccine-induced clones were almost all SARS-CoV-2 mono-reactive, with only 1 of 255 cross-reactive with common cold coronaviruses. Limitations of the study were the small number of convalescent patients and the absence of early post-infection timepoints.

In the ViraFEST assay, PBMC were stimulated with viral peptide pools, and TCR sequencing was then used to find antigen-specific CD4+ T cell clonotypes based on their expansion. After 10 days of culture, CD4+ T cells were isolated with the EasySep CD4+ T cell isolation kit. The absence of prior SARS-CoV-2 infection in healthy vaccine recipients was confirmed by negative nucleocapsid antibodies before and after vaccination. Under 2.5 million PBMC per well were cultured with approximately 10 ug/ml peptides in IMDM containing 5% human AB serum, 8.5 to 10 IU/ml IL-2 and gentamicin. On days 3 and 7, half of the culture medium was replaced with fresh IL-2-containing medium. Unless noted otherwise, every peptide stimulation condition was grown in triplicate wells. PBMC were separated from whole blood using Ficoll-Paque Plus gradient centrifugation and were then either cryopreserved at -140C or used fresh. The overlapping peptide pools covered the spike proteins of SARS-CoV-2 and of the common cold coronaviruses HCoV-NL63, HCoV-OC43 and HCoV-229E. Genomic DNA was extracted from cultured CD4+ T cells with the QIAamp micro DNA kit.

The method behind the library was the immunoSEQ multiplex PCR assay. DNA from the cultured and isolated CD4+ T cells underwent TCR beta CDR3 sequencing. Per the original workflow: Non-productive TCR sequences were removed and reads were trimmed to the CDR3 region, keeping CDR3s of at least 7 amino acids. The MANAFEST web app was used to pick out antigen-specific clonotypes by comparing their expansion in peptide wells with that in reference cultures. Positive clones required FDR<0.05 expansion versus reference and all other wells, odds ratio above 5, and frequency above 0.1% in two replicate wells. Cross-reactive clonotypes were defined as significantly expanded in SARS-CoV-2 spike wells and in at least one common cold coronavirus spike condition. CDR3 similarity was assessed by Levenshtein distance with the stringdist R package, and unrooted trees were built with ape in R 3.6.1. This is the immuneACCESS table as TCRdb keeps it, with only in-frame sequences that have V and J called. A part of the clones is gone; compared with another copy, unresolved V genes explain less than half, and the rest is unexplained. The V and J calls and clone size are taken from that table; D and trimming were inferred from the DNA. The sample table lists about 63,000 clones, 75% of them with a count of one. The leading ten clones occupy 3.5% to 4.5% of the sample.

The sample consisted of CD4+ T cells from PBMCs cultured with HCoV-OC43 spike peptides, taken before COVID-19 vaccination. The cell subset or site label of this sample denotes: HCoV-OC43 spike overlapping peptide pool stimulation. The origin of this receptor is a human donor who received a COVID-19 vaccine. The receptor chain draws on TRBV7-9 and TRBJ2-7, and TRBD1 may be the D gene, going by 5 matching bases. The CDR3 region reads CASSLAGARSYEQYV. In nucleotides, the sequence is TGTGCCAGCAGCTTAGCAGGGGCACGGTCCTACGAGCAGTACGTC.